This record concerns one T cell receptor (beta chain) sequence. The data are from a study of human T cells and chemical hapten exposure. TCRdb re-analysed the RACE reads in MiXCR, keeping a single row per CDR3 protein. The sample yields around 300,000 distinct CDR3 sequences, roughly 7.4% seen once. Time point denoted: pre-sensitization, week 0. This sample's treatment: therapeutic diphenylcyclopropenone sensitization with weekly scalp DPC. This clonotype originated in a man younger than 30 with alopecia areata. Some clones in this sample may be carry-over from other donors' samples. Source: whole blood, taken in connection with sensitization to the hapten diphenylcyclopropenone (DPC).

CDR3 DNA sequence: TGTGCCAGCAGCTTCATCCGGACAGGAGAGACCCAGTACTTC. It translates to CASSFIRTGETQYF. The V gene is TRBV11-1, the J gene TRBJ2-5; 7 bases fit TRBD1. CDR1 is SGHAT and CDR2 is FQDESV in the germline V gene (reference sequence). The CDR3 loop spans 14 amino acids. The V and J ends lost 3 bases and 4 bases, in that order; junction bases with no gene match: 5.